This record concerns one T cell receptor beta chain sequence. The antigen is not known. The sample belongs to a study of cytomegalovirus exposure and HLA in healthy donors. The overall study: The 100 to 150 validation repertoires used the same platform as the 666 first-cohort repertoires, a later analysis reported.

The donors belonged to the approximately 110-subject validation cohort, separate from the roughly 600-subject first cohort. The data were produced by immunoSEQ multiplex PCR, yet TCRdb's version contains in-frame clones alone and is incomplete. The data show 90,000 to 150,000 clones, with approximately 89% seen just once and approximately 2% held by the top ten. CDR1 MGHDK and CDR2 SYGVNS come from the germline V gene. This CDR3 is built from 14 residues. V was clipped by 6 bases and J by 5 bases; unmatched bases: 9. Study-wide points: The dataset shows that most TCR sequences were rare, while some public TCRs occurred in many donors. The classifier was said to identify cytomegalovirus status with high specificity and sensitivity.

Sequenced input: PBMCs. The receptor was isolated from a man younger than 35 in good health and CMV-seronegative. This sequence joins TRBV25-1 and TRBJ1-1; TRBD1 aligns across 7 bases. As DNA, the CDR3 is TGTGCCAGCAGAGGAAACAGGGGCGGGACTGAAGCTTTCTTT. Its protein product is CASRGNRGGTEAFF.